Shown below are 18 T cell receptor beta chains from a single sample sequenced in a study of OX40 agonist ivuxolimab in advanced cancers. Here immunoSEQ multiplex PCR was the method, and the copy in TCRdb shows in-frame clones only, minus some. Counted here are approximately 70,000 clones, 92% occurring once; the ten biggest clones make up 0.44%. The material was CD4+ or CD8+ T cells sorted from blood, obtained in a trial of the OX40 agonist ivuxolimab. These receptors all come from an adult with an advanced solid tumor such as melanoma, head and neck, liver or kidney cancer.

To note about this clone: One end of the junction does not line up with germline, which may come from a read error. In DNA, the CDR3 is TGTGCCAGTAGTATGACTACGGCATCGGGAGCCCAAAACATTCAGTACTTC. Translating it yields CASSMTTASGAQNIQYF. The V call is TRBV19, the J call TRBJ2-4; possible D gene TRBD2, 6 bases. The CDR3 is made up of 17 amino acids. The germline gives CDR1 LNHDA, CDR2 SQIVND (reference sequence).

This chain connects TRBV7-2 to TRBJ2-7; no clear D gene. Between the trimmed V and J ends, which lost 0 bases and 2 bases, there was a span of 8 bases. There are 14 residues in the CDR3. Germline CDR1 and CDR2: SGHTA and FQGNSA. CDR3 in amino acids: CASSLAPGPYEQYF. The CDR3, as DNA: TGTGCCAGCAGCTTAGCCCCTGGCCCCTACGAGCAGTACTTC. Complete variable domain (other parts from reference TRBV7-2 and TRBJ2-7): GAGVSQSPSNKVTEKGKDVELRCDPISGHTALYWYRQSLGQGLEFLIYFQGNSAPDKSGLPSDRFSAERTGGSVSTLTIQRTQQEDSAVYLCASSLAPGPYEQYFGPGTRLTVT.

V and J are TRBV7-8 and TRBJ2-1; 8 positions match TRBD1. The V and J ends lost 1 base and 3 bases, in that order; junction bases with no gene match: 2. CDR1 SGHVS and CDR2 FQNEAQ come from the germline V gene. The length of the CDR3 is 15 residues. The CDR3 reads CASSLGDRSYNEQFF. CDR3 in DNA: TGTGCCAGCAGCTTAGGGGACAGGAGCTACAATGAGCAGTTCTTC.

The chain is built from TRBV5-5 and TRBJ2-7; 8 bases line up with TRBD2. The CDR3 loop spans 15 amino acids. V shed 5 bases and J 0 bases; nucleotides not matched to a gene: 7. In germline, CDR1 is SGHKS, CDR2 YYEKEE (reference sequence). The CDR3: CASSSSGWSSYEQYF. CDR3 in DNA: TGTGCCAGCAGTTCTAGCGGGTGGAGCTCCTACGAGCAGTACTTC.

The rearrangement uses TRBV30 and TRBJ1-6; D not certain. The V and J ends lost 3 bases and 6 bases respectively, with 15 bases between them. Germline V CDR1 and CDR2: GTSNPN, SVGIG (reference sequence). CDR3 length equals 15 residues. The CDR3 loop is CAWSVRRGFNSPLHF. In DNA form, the CDR3 reads TGTGCCTGGAGCGTACGCCGTGGCTTTAATTCACCCCTCCACTTT.

The chain joins TRBV28 to TRBJ1-2; TRBD1 matches 7 bases. The germline CDR1 and CDR2 sequences are MDHEN and SYDVKM. This CDR3 contains 15 residues. After removal of 1 base from V and 4 bases from J, the junction contained 6 bases not matched to a gene. The CDR3, as DNA: TGTGCCAGCAGTTTATTATGGGACAGTGGCTATGGCTACACCTTC. It yields the protein CASSLLWDSGYGYTF.

The V and J genes are TRBV18 and TRBJ2-7; 7 bases agree with TRBD2. V shed 3 bases and J 5 bases; nucleotides not matched to a gene: 10. This CDR3 is 15 amino acids long. In germline, CDR1 is KGHSH, CDR2 LQKENI. The CDR3 bases are TGTGCCAGCTCACCTACCCTAGCGGAAGGCGACGAGCAGTACTTC. It is translated as CASSPTLAEGDEQYF. Full variable domain (outside the CDR3, taken from reference TRBV18 and TRBJ2-7): NAGVMQNPRHLVRRRGQEARLRCSPMKGHSHVYWYRQLPEEGLKFMVYLQKENIIDESGMPKERFSAEFPKEGPSILRIQQVVRGDSAAYFCASSPTLAEGDEQYFGPGTRLTVT.

V usage is TRBV5-4 and J usage is TRBJ2-1; TRBD1 matches 8 bases. Germline CDR1 reads SGHNT; CDR2 reads YYREEE (reference sequence). J lost 3 bases, V lost 4 bases, and 6 bases had no gene match. This CDR3 has 15 amino acids. CDR3 in DNA: TGTGCCAGCAGCCGACCGGGACAGGTCTACAATGAGCAGTTCTTC. Translated, it gives CASSRPGQVYNEQFF.

The chain has TRBV5-6 and TRBJ2-7; 7 bases map to TRBD1. Germline CDR1 reads SGHDT; CDR2 reads YYEEEE. The CDR3 totals 14 residues. The trim removed 4 bases at V and 3 bases at J, leaving 7 bases unmatched. CDR3 sequence: CASSRTRDSYEQYF. DNA of the CDR3: TGTGCCAGCAGCAGGACACGGGACAGCTACGAGCAGTACTTC.

The V gene is TRBV9, the J gene TRBJ2-2; the D gene is possibly TRBD2 (6 bases). V was trimmed by 0 bases and J by 0 bases, leaving 15 bases between them. CDR1 is SGDLS and CDR2 is YYNGEE in the germline V gene. The CDR3 runs 18 residues. For the CDR3, the DNA is TGTGCCAGCAGCGTAGTGAGGGACTCAGGTGCGAACACCGGGGAGCTGTTTTTT. This codes for CASSVVRDSGANTGELFF.

V is TRBV7-8 and J is TRBJ2-1; TRBD2 matches at 8 bases. The CDR3 runs to 17 residues. Germline CDR1 is SGHVS and CDR2 is FQNEAQ. Trimming removed 0 bases from V and 3 bases from J; junction bases left unmatched: 7. CDR3 DNA: TGTGCCAGCAGCTTAGCGTATGGGGGACTAGTCTACAATGAGCAGTTCTTC. This gives the protein CASSLAYGGLVYNEQFF.

This chain joins TRBV29-1 and TRBJ2-7; maybe TRBD1 (6 bases). Trimming shortened V by 7 bases and J by 6 bases, and 19 bases separated the two germline ends. The CDR3 length is 13 residues. The germline gives CDR1 SQVTM, CDR2 ANQGSEA. CDR3 DNA sequence: TGCAGCGCCAGACAGGTCTCGGGGAGCGAGCAGTACTTC. It is translated as CSARQVSGSEQYF.

The chain carries TRBV2 and TRBJ2-1; D gene unclear. Germline V gene lookup returns CDR1 SNHLY and CDR2 FYNNEI. Trimming removed 2 bases from V and 9 bases from J, with 8 bases in between. The CDR3 consists of 12 residues. The DNA for the CDR3 is TGTGCCAGCAGTGAACTGATAGGTGAGCAGTTCTTC. Translating it yields CASSELIGEQFF.

V usage is TRBV6-5 and J usage is TRBJ2-1; 8 positions agree with TRBD1. The V gene's germline CDR1 is MNHEY and CDR2 SVGAGI. The V segment lost 2 bases and the J segment 8 bases; nucleotides outside the gene matches: 8. This CDR3 region has 15 residues. The CDR3, as DNA: TGTGCCAGCAGTTACGTGGCAGGGGGCCTCTATGAGCAGTTCTTC. This encodes CASSYVAGGLYEQFF.

The chain employs TRBV30 and TRBJ2-7; 11 positions match TRBD2. This CDR3 spans 14 amino acids. Germline trimming cut 4 bases from V and 3 bases from J; bases unmatched to any gene: 5. Germline lookup yields CDR1 GTSNPN and CDR2 SVGIG (reference sequence). The CDR3 nucleotides read TGTGCCTGGAAGAAACTAGCGGGAGTCTACGAGCAGTACTTC. It translates to CAWKKLAGVYEQYF.

V gene TRBV10-3 combines with J gene TRBJ2-7, with TRBD2 matching over 9 bases. This CDR3 is built from 17 residues. Germline assignment: CDR1 ENHRY and CDR2 SYGVKD. With 3 bases clipped from V and 0 bases from J, the junction kept 9 bases outside the gene matches. The CDR3, as DNA: TGTGCCATCAGTGACGGTTTGGCGGGAGGGGGCTCCTACGAGCAGTACTTC. It yields the protein CAISDGLAGGGSYEQYF.

The V gene is TRBV6-6, the J gene TRBJ1-4, with D perhaps matching TRBD1 (6 bases). Trimming removed 4 bases at V and 0 bases at J, with 12 bases between. Germline values: CDR1 MNHNY, CDR2 SVGAGI (reference sequence). This CDR3 is built from 16 residues. The CDR3 loop reads CASSSWTVSTNEKLFF. Here the CDR3 DNA reads TGTGCCAGCAGTTCCTGGACAGTTTCAACTAATGAAAAACTGTTTTTT.

This chain connects TRBV5-5 to TRBJ2-5, with 12 bases lining up with TRBD2. Germline V gene sequence: CDR1 SGHKS, CDR2 YYEKEE (reference sequence). J was trimmed by 7 bases and V by 0 bases; bases with no gene match: 1. The CDR3 loop spans 14 amino acids. CDR3 in DNA: TGTGCCAGCAGCTTGGCGGGACTAGCGGGGACCCAGTACTTC. Its protein is CASSLAGLAGTQYF.